The 25 T cell receptor beta chains below come from one sample, sequenced in a study of metastatic and nonmetastatic thyroid tumors. TCRdb reprocessed the PCR reads via MiXCR. The sample yields some 84,000 clones, 7.5% to 9% seen once. Patients had received no treatment of any kind before thyroid surgery. The sample was blood. All receptors derive from a female donor with papillary thyroid cancer or a benign thyroid nodule (not recorded which). Some clones in this sample may be carry-over from other donors' samples.

There are a few counts of this clone. Since the CDR3 does not end with the conserved phenylalanine or tryptophan, this likely comes from a read error. The V and J genes are TRBV29-1 and TRBJ2-7; D might be TRBD1 (7 bases). Deletions cut 4 bases from V and 7 bases from J, with 17 bases between. The germline gives CDR1 SQVTM, CDR2 ANQGSEA. The length of the CDR3 is 13 residues. DNA of the CDR3: TGCAGCGTTGGGGACAGAGTCGGAGGGGAGCAGTACCTC. The encoded protein is CSVGDRVGGEQYL.

In its sample, this clone was seen many times. The rearrangement joins TRBV20-1 to TRBJ1-2, with D maybe TRBD1 (6 bases). Germline V lookup: CDR1 DFQATT, CDR2 SNEGSKA (reference sequence). Trimming removed 7 bases from V and 3 bases from J, with 15 bases in between. The CDR3 is 13 residues long. The CDR3 nucleotides are TGCAGTGTCATCGGACAGAGTGACTATGGCTACACCTTC. Amino acids: CSVIGQSDYGYTF.

In this sample, this clone turned up many times. This chain joins TRBV3-1 and TRBJ2-2, with D tentatively TRBD2 (5 bases). V was trimmed by 2 bases and J by 0 bases, leaving 10 bases between them. The CDR3 is 16 amino acids. Germline V CDR1 and CDR2: LGHDT, YNNKEL (reference sequence). The CDR3 reads CASSQLGESNTGELFF. The DNA of the CDR3 is TGTGCCAGCAGCCAACTTGGGGAGTCGAACACCGGGGAGCTGTTTTTT. The whole variable domain, filled in from reference TRBV3-1 and TRBJ2-2, reads DTAVSQTPKYLVTQMGNDKSIKCEQNLGHDTMYWYKQDSKKFLKIMFSYNNKELIINETVPNRFSPKSPDKAHLNLHINSLELGDSAVYFCASSQLGESNTGELFFGEGSRLTVL.

The sample holds many counts of this clone. CDR3: CASSQDQGPGGELFF. CDR3 nucleotide sequence: TGTGCCAGCAGCCAAGACCAGGGGCCAGGCGGGGAGCTGTTTTTT. V and J are TRBV3-1 and TRBJ2-2, with D possibly being TRBD1 (6 bases). This CDR3 spans 15 amino acids. V shed 0 bases and J shed 7 bases, with 12 bases lying between them. In germline, CDR1 is LGHDT, CDR2 YNNKEL (reference sequence).

The chain carries TRBV20-1 and TRBJ1-1; tentatively, D is TRBD1 (6 bases). This CDR3 is 14 amino acids long. Germline V gene sequence: CDR1 DFQATT, CDR2 SNEGSKA (reference sequence). Trimming pared 5 bases from V and 3 bases from J, leaving 16 bases between. DNA of the CDR3: TGCAGTGCTCCGAGACCCCAGGGGTACACTGAAGCTTTCTTT. Amino acids: CSAPRPQGYTEAFF.

This clone was seen many times. The CDR3: CASSFEGGRPATKNIQYF. CDR3 DNA: TGTGCCAGCAGTTTTGAAGGTGGGAGGCCCGCCACCAAAAACATTCAGTACTTC. The chain employs TRBV28 and TRBJ2-4; D may be TRBD2 (6 bases). The CDR3 contains 18 residues. Germline assignment: CDR1 MDHEN and CDR2 SYDVKM. The V gene lost 3 bases and the J gene lost 2 bases, with 20 bases spanning the gap. The whole variable domain, remainder taken from reference TRBV28 and TRBJ2-4, is DVKVTQSSRYLVKRTGEKVFLECVQDMDHENMFWYRQDPGLGLRLIYFSYDVKMKEKGDIPEGYSVSREKKERFSLILESASTNQTSMYLCASSFEGGRPATKNIQYFGAGTRLSVL.

The sample holds many counts of this clone. The chain combines TRBV2 with TRBJ1-2; no firm D call. V dropped 6 bases and J dropped 8 bases, with 16 bases sitting between them. CDR1 SNHLY and CDR2 FYNNEI come from the germline V gene. This CDR3 region has 13 residues. The CDR3 is CASRETGLGGYTF. The CDR3 DNA follows: TGTGCCAGCAGGGAGACCGGGCTGGGGGGCTACACCTTC.

Regarding this clone: The germline gene is not matched at one end of the junction; a read error may be the cause. The CDR3 is CASSVGQGNQTQHF. The CDR3 region has the DNA TGCGCCAGCAGTGTGGGACAGGGGAATCAGACCCAGCATTTT. The V gene is TRBV5-1, the J gene TRBJ1-5; TRBD1 agrees at 10 bases. The CDR3 is 14 residues long. Germline values: CDR1 SGHRS, CDR2 YFSETQ.

This clone was recorded at least ten times. The CDR3 loop reads CASSTLLGDFFYEQYF. The CDR3 nucleotides read TGTGCCAGCAGTACCCTCCTGGGGGACTTTTTTTACGAGCAGTACTTC. The chain is built from TRBV28 and TRBJ2-7; a weak D match, TRBD2 (6 bases). CDR1 is MDHEN and CDR2 is SYDVKM in the germline V gene. V dropped 5 bases and J dropped 4 bases, with 21 bases sitting between them. CDR3 length: 16 amino acids.

This clone was counted ten times or more. The V and J genes are TRBV30 and TRBJ2-7; TRBD1 matches at 11 bases. Looked up from germline, CDR1 is GTSNPN and CDR2 is SVGIG (reference sequence). The trim removed 5 bases at V and 13 bases at J, leaving 10 bases unmatched. CDR3 length equals 12 residues. The CDR3 coding sequence is TGTGCCTGGGAGGGGTCCGGGACAGGGGGTTACTTC. Protein sequence: CAWEGSGTGGYF.

At least ten counts were recorded for this clone. J is TRBJ2-3 and V is TRBV27; tentative D call: TRBD1 (6 bases). Germline-derived CDR1 and CDR2 are MNHEY and SMNVEV (reference sequence). Trimming cost V 6 bases and J 0 bases, with 13 bases left between them. This CDR3 contains 15 residues. The DNA for the CDR3 is TGTGCCAGCAGCCAAGACAGGCGGAGCACAGATACGCAGTATTTT. It translates to CASSQDRRSTDTQYF.

This clone was recorded many times. The rearrangement joins TRBV6-2 or TRBV6-3 to TRBJ1-1; D might be TRBD1 (6 bases). The CDR3 runs 13 residues. CDR1 is MNHEY and CDR2 is SVGEGT in the germline V gene. Trimming removed 1 base at V and 6 bases at J, with 9 bases between. Here the CDR3 reads CASSYYEGAEAFF. CDR3 nucleotide sequence: TGTGCCAGCAGTTACTACGAGGGGGCTGAAGCTTTCTTT.

The table lists this clone with many counts. This sequence joins TRBV27 and TRBJ1-2, with D unresolved. This CDR3 contains 15 residues. Germline CDR1 is MNHEY and CDR2 is SMNVEV (reference sequence). Trimming shortened V by 5 bases and J by 1 base, and 14 bases separated the two germline ends. This CDR3 is CASSPLQTFNYGYTF. CDR3 nucleotides: TGTGCCAGCAGTCCACTCCAGACGTTTAACTATGGCTACACCTTC.

The V call is TRBV6-5, the J call TRBJ1-2; D is unclear. V lost 4 bases and J lost 0, with 9 bases in between. CDR3 size: 14 residues. CDR1 and CDR2 (germline): MNHEY, SVGAGI. The CDR3 is CASSSLRANYGYTF. In DNA, the CDR3 is TGTGCCAGCAGTTCTCTTAGGGCTAACTATGGCTACACCTTC.

This clone has more than one count but fewer than ten. A much larger clone is a single base away; this may be a read error. DNA for the CDR3: TGTGCCACCAGCAGGAAACGGGGGGACAGGGCGGATGGCTACACCTTC. Its translation: CATSRKRGDRADGYTF. This chain links TRBV15 with TRBJ1-2, with 9 bases aligning to TRBD1. Germline lookup yields CDR1 LNHNV and CDR2 YYDKDF (reference sequence). The junction had 11 bases not matched to a gene; V was cut back by 3 bases and J by 6 bases. The CDR3 has 16 amino acids.

Note on this clone: At one end the junction does not follow the germline gene, possibly because of a read error. The chain couples TRBV28 to TRBJ2-7, with 10 bases identical to TRBD2. This CDR3 region has 18 residues. Looked up from germline, CDR1 is MDHEN and CDR2 is SYDVKM. CDR3 sequence (DNA): TGTGCCAGCCCCCCGCGGGCTAGCGGGGGTTCGAGCTCCTACGAGCAATACTTC. Protein product: CASPPRASGGSSSYEQYF.

The V call is TRBV7-3, the J call TRBJ2-3; the D is unclear. The ends were cut back, 0 bases at V and 1 base at J, with 8 bases in the middle. The CDR3 runs 15 residues. Germline loops: CDR1 SGHTA, CDR2 FQGTGA. The CDR3 DNA is TGTGCCAGCAGCTTAACAGGGTCCGGCACAGATACGCAGTATTTT. Amino acids: CASSLTGSGTDTQYF.

This clone was seen ten or more times. The chain uses TRBV5-1 and TRBJ2-7; D is uncertain. The CDR3 has 12 amino acids. Germline assignment: CDR1 SGHRS and CDR2 YFSETQ. V was clipped by 4 bases and J by 0 bases, with 5 bases between them. The CDR3 loop reads CASSRASYEQYF. The CDR3, as DNA: TGCGCCAGCAGCCGGGCCTCCTACGAGCAGTACTTC. Based on the CDR3 plus reference TRBV5-1 and TRBJ2-7, the full variable domain is KAGVTQTPRYLIKTRGQQVTLSCSPISGHRSVSWYQQTPGQGLQFLFEYFSETQRNKGNFPGRFSGRQFSNSRSEMNVSTLELGDSALYLCASSRASYEQYFGPGTRLTVT.

This clone was seen many times. The chain is built from TRBV28 and TRBJ2-7; D is possibly TRBD1 (5 bases). This CDR3 region has 12 residues. Trimming stripped 5 bases from V and 4 bases from J, with 9 bases between. Germline CDR1 reads MDHEN; CDR2 reads SYDVKM. Here the CDR3 reads CASSITGYEQYF. The CDR3 region has the DNA TGTGCCAGCAGTATAACAGGATACGAGCAGTACTTC.

This clone has just a few counts. This sequence joins TRBV9 and TRBJ1-1; 7 positions agree with TRBD1. The CDR3 covers 14 residues. Germline CDR1 is SGDLS and CDR2 is YYNGEE. The V and J ends lost 7 bases and 1 base, in that order; junction bases with no gene match: 7. The CDR3 coding sequence is TGTGCCAGCTCCCCCGGACAGGCGAACACTGAAGCTTTCTTT. Translating gives CASSPGQANTEAFF.

This clone was recorded at least ten times. This chain uses TRBV6-1 with TRBJ1-2, with D perhaps TRBD1 (6 bases). Germline V gene sequence: CDR1 MNHNS, CDR2 SASEGT. This CDR3 comprises 11 residues. Trimming removed 6 bases at V and 12 bases at J, with 14 bases between. CDR3 sequence: CASRRTGPDTF. CDR3 nucleotide sequence: TGTGCCAGCAGGCGCACAGGGCCAGACACCTTC.

A remark on this clone: Lacking the conserved final phenylalanine or tryptophan, this CDR3 likely reflects a read error. The chain recombines TRBV6-1 with TRBJ2-2, with D possibly matching TRBD1 (7 bases). CDR3 length: 15 amino acids. The V end was cut by 11 bases, the J end by 4 bases, with 20 bases between. CDR1 is MNHNS, CDR2 SASEGT, per germline. CDR3 in DNA: TGTGCCCTCGATATAGGAGGGGGCGGCACCGGGGAGCTGTTTCTT. This gives the protein CALDIGGGGTGELFL.

As regards this clone: A much larger clone sits a single nucleotide away, making a read error possible. The same CDR3 arises from other DNA sequences in this sample as well. This chain links TRBV29-1 with TRBJ2-1, with 8 bases aligning to TRBD2. This CDR3 is 11 amino acids long. The V and J ends lost 7 bases and 7 bases, in that order; junction bases with no gene match: 3. Per germline, CDR1 SQVTM and CDR2 ANQGSEA. For the CDR3, the DNA is TGCAGCGCCGGACTAGCTAATGAGCAGTTCTTC. Encoded protein: CSAGLANEQFF.

The table lists this clone with many counts. The DNA for the CDR3 is TGCGCCAGCGGGGCCTACAGGGGAGCCTACAATGAGCAGTTCTTC. It translates to CASGAYRGAYNEQFF. The rearrangement uses TRBV5-1 and TRBJ2-1; 7 nucleotides match TRBD1. V was clipped by 7 bases and J by 2 bases; unmatched bases: 9. CDR1 and CDR2 from the germline V gene are SGHRS and YFSETQ. The CDR3 consists of 15 residues.

This clone was counted at least ten times. V gene TRBV6-1 combines with J gene TRBJ1-4; a weak D match, TRBD1 (5 bases). Germline CDR1 is MNHNS and CDR2 is SASEGT. The ends were cut back, 1 base at V and 7 bases at J, with 10 bases in the middle. The CDR3 is 14 amino acids. The CDR3 loop reads CASSEGDSVEKLFF. The CDR3 coding sequence is TGTGCCAGCAGTGAAGGAGACAGTGTTGAAAAACTGTTTTTT.